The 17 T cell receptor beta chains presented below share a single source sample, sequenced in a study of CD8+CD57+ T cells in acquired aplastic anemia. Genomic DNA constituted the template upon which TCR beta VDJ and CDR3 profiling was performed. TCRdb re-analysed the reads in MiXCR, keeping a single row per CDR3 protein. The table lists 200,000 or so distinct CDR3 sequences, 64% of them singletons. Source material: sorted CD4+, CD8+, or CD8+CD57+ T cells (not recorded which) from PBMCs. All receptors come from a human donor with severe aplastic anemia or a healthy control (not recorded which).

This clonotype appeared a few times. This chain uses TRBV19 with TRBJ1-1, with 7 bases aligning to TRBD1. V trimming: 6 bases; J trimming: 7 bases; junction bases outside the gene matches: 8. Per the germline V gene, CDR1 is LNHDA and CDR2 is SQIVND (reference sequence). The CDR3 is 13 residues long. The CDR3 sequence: CASRRQGEVEAFF. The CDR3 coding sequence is TGTGCCAGTAGACGACAGGGTGAGGTTGAAGCTTTCTTT.

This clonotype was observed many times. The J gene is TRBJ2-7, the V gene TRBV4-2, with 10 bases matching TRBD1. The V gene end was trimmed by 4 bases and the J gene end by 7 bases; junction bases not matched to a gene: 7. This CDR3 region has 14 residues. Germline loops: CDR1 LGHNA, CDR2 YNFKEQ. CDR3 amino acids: CASSLDRGPGEQYF. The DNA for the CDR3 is TGTGCCAGCAGCCTTGACAGGGGGCCGGGGGAGCAGTACTTC.

CDR3 nucleotide sequence: TGCAGCGTTGAAGTCCTCGGGGGCTCGGCAGAGACCCAGTACTTC. As protein: CSVEVLGGSAETQYF. The chain recombines TRBV29-1 with TRBJ2-5; tentatively, D is TRBD1 or TRBD2 (6 bases each). Trimming cost V 1 base and J 4 bases, with 16 bases left between them. The CDR3 covers 15 residues. Germline V CDR1 and CDR2: SQVTM, ANQGSEA.

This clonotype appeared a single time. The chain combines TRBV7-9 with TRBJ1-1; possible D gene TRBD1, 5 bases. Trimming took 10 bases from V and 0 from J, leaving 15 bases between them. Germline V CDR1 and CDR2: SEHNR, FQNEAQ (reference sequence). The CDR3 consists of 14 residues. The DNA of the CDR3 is TGTGCCACTTCACGGGGCAATATGAACACTGAAGCTTTCTTT. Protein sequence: CATSRGNMNTEAFF.

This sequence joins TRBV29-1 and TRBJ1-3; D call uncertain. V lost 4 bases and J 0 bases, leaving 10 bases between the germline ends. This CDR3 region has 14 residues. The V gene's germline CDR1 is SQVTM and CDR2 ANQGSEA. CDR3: CSVAGIDSGNTIYF. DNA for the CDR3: TGCAGCGTTGCTGGGATTGACTCTGGAAACACCATATATTTT.

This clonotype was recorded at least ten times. CDR3: CATREGTEAFF. In nucleotides, the CDR3 is TGTGCCACCCGGGAAGGCACTGAAGCTTTCTTT. The chain combines TRBV19 with TRBJ1-1; D is uncertain. The V end lost 10 bases, the J end lost 4 bases, and 10 bases lay between the germline ends. This CDR3 region has 11 residues. In germline, CDR1 is LNHDA, CDR2 SQIVND (reference sequence).

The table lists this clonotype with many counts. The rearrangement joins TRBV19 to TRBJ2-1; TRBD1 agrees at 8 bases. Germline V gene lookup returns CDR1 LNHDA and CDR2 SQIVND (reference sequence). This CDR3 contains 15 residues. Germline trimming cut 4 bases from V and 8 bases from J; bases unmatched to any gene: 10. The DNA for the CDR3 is TGTGCCAGTAGTAGACAGGGGTGGGGTCTGGATGAGCAGTTCTTC. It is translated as CASSRQGWGLDEQFF.

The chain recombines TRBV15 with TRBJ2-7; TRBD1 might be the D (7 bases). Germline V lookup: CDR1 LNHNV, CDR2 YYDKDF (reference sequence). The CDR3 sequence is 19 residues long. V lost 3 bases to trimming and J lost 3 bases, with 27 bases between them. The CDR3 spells CATSSPGGTQGSHLYEQYF. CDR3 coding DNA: TGTGCCACCAGCAGCCCAGGGGGGACGCAAGGGTCCCACCTCTACGAGCAGTACTTC.

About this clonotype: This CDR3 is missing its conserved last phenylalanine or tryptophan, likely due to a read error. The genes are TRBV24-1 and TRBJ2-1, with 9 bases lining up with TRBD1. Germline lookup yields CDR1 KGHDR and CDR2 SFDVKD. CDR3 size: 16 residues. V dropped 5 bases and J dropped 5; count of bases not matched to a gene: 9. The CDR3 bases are TGTGCCACCAGTGGACCGGGACAGGGTTCCCACAATGAGCAGTTCCTC. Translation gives CATSGPGQGSHNEQFL.

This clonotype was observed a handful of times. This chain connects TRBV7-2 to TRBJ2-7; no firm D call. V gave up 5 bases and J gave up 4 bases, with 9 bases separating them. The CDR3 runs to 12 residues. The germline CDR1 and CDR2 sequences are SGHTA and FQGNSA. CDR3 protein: CASSGSRYEQYF. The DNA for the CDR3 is TGTGCCAGCAGCGGAAGTAGATACGAGCAGTACTTC.

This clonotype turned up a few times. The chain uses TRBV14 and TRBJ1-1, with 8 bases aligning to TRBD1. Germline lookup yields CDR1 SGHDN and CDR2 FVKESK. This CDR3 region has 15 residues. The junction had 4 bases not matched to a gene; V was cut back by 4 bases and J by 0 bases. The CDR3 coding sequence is TGTGCCAGCAGCCTTAGGACAGGGCTGAACACTGAAGCTTTCTTT. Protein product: CASSLRTGLNTEAFF.

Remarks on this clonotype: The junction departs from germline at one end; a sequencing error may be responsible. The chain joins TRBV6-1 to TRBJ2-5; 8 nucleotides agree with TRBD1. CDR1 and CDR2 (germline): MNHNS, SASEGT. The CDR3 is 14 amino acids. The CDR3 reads CASSTGGAREIQYF. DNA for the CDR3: TGTGCCAGTAGTACAGGGGGAGCCCGGGAGATCCAGTACTTC.

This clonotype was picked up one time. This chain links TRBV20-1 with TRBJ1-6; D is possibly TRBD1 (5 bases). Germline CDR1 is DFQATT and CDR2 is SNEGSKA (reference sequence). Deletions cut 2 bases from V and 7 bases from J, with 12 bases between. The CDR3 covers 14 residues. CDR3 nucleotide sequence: TGCAGTGCTAGACCGGGCAGGGAGAATTCACCCCTCCACTTT. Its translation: CSARPGRENSPLHF.

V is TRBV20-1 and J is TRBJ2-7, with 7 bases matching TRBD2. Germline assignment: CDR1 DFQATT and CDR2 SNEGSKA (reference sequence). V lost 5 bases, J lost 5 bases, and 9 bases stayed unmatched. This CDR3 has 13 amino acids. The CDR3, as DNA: TGCAGTGCTGTAACCGGGACTATAAACGAGCAGTACTTC. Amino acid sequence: CSAVTGTINEQYF.

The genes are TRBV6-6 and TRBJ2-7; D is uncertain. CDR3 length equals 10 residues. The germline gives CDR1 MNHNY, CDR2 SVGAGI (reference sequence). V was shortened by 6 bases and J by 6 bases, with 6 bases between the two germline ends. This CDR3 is CASSRAEQYF. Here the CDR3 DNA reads TGTGCCAGCAGCCGAGCCGAGCAGTACTTC.

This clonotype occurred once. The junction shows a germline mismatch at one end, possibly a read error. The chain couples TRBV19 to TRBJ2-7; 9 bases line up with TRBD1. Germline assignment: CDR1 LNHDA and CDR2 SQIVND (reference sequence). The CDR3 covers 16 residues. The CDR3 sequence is CASTGVRDRAPDEEYF. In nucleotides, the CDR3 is TGTGCCAGTACTGGGGTCCGGGACAGGGCCCCCGACGAGGAGTACTTC.

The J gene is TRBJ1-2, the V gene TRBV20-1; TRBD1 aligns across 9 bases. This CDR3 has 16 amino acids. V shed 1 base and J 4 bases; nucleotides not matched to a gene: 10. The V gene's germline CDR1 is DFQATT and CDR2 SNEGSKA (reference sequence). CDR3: CSARATVTGGPYGYTF. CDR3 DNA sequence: TGCAGTGCTAGAGCGACAGTCACAGGGGGCCCCTATGGCTACACCTTC.